Listed below are T cell receptor beta chains from one sample, sequenced in a study of spatial heterogeneity in lung cancer. TCRdb processed the 5' RACE reads anew with MiXCR; each CDR3 protein has one entry. The repertoire holds about 35,000 distinct CDR3 sequences, approximately 3.1% seen once, with under 40% in the top ten. The material was normal lung tissue next to the tumor, obtained at surgery. The receptors come from a male donor with early-stage non-small cell lung cancer. Each CDR3 is given with its conserved first and last residue. A D gene is named only where the DNA matches it firmly. Size is omitted from some rows. Given values are once, few, many or a class for expanded clones.

DNA | CDR3 | V | size | D | J
TGTGCTAGTGGCGTGGACTCTTCCTACGAGCAGTACTTC | CASGVDSSYEQYF | TRBV12-5 | many | . | TRBJ2-7
TGTGCCAGCTCGCAGGACTACGGGGGCTACGAGCAGTACTTC | CASSQDYGGYEQYF | TRBV18 | many | . | TRBJ2-7
TGTGCCAGCAGCCCCTATACTCAAAGCTCCTACGAGCAGTACTTC | CASSPYTQSSYEQYF | TRBV3-1 | many | . | TRBJ2-7
TGTGCCACCAGTGATTCAGCGAACACCGGGGAGCTGTTTTTT | CATSDSANTGELFF | TRBV24-1 | many | . | TRBJ2-2
TGTGCCAGCAGTCGTTACGGAGTGTTGGGGAACCAAGAGACCCAGTACTTC | CASSRYGVLGNQETQYF | TRBV6-2/TRBV6-3 | . | . | TRBJ2-5
TGTGCCAGCAGTTTCGGGGGAACTTATAGCAATCAGCCCCAGCATTTT | CASSFGGTYSNQPQHF | TRBV28 | many | . | TRBJ1-5
TGTGCCAGCAGCCAAGTGGGCTCCGTCACAGATACGCAGTATTTT | CASSQVGSVTDTQYF | TRBV3-1 | many | . | TRBJ2-3
TGTGCCAGCAGACCGGCAGGGAGGGGTTCACCCCTCCACTTT | CASRPAGRGSPLHF | TRBV7-9 | many | . | TRBJ1-6
TGTGCCAGCAGTTTGTGGGGGGACACTGAAGCTTTCTTT | CASSLWGDTEAFF | TRBV28 | many | . | TRBJ1-1
TGTGCCAGCAGCACGGACAGGGTGAGCACAGATACGCAGTATTTT | CASSTDRVSTDTQYF | TRBV7-2 | many | TRBD1 | TRBJ2-3
TGTGCCAGCAGTTTCGGACAGACCCTCGGGTCCCAGCATTTT | CASSFGQTLGSQHF | TRBV6-2/TRBV6-3 | few | . | TRBJ1-5
TGTGCCAGCAGTGAATGGGAGTTAGCCGTGTCCGGAAACACCATATATTTT | CASSEWELAVSGNTIYF | TRBV25-1 | many | . | TRBJ1-3
TGCAGTGCTAGGATCCCACAGAACACTGAAGCTTTCTTT | CSARIPQNTEAFF | TRBV20-1 | many | . | TRBJ1-1
TGTGCCACCCTCCCAAGCGGGAACTATGGCTACACCTTC | CATLPSGNYGYTF | TRBV10-3 | many | . | TRBJ1-2
TGTGCCAGCAGCAATAACCAGGGAGTAGGGGAGCAGTACTTC | CASSNNQGVGEQYF | TRBV7-8 | . | . | TRBJ2-7
TGTGCCAGCAGTTTAGCAGGACAGAATAAGAAGGGAAAACTGTTTTTT | CASSLAGQNKKGKLFF | TRBV12-3/TRBV12-4 | many | . | TRBJ1-4
TGTGCCAGCAGTTTATCTCCCCCGACAGGGATCCAGAGCTACACCTTC | CASSLSPPTGIQSYTF | TRBV27 | many | TRBD1 | TRBJ1-2
TGTGCCAGCAGTGTGGCAGAGACCCAGTACTTC | CASSVAETQYF | TRBV2 | many | . | TRBJ2-5
TGCAGTGTAGGGCAGGCGAGCACAGATACGCAGTATTTT | CSVGQASTDTQYF | TRBV20-1 | many | . | TRBJ2-3
TGTGCCAGCGCCTGGGGTTCAGATACGCAGTATTTT | CASAWGSDTQYF | TRBV18 | many | . | TRBJ2-3
TGTGCCAGCAGCGGAGGTGGGCAATTCCAGCCCCAGCATTTT | CASSGGGQFQPQHF | TRBV7-8 | many | . | TRBJ1-5
TGTGCCATCAGTGATTGGGAGGAGTCCACCTACGAGCAGTACTTC | CAISDWEESTYEQYF | TRBV10-3 | many | . | TRBJ2-7
TGTGCCAGCAACGTGGGTACCCCAGTCTACGAGCAGTACTTC | CASNVGTPVYEQYF | TRBV28 | many | . | TRBJ2-7
TGCAGTGCCCAGGGGGCCCCCAATGAAAAACTGTTTTTT | CSAQGAPNEKLFF | TRBV20-1 | many | TRBD1 | TRBJ1-4
TGTGCCAGCAGCCAACCGGGACTAGGCACAGATACGCAGTATTTT | CASSQPGLGTDTQYF | TRBV14 | many | TRBD2 | TRBJ2-3
TGTGCCACCAGCAGAGAGTGGGTAGGAGGGGAGACCCAGTACTTC | CATSREWVGGETQYF | TRBV15 | . | . | TRBJ2-5
TGTGCCAGCAGTTTAAGGGCCTTACTTCCCTCGGGCACCGGGGAGCTGTTTTTT | CASSLRALLPSGTGELFF | TRBV12-3/TRBV12-4 | many | . | TRBJ2-2
TGTGCCAGCTCACCCGGGACTGACTATGGCTACACCTTC | CASSPGTDYGYTF | TRBV18 | . | . | TRBJ1-2
TGTGCCAGCAGTCCCAACGGGTCCAAGCAGTATTTT | CASSPNGSKQYF | TRBV6-5 | many | . | TRBJ2-3
TGTGCCAGCAGTTTAATATGGCGTGAAAAACTGTTTTTT | CASSLIWREKLFF | TRBV28 | many | . | TRBJ1-4
TGTGCCAGCAGCCCCCGGGACAGCTACTCTGGAAACACCATATATTTT | CASSPRDSYSGNTIYF | TRBV13 | many | TRBD1 | TRBJ1-3
TGCAGCGTTGATGAAGGGGCGCATAGTACGCAGTATTTT | CSVDEGAHSTQYF | TRBV29-1 | many | . | TRBJ2-3
TGTGCCATCACCGATGGACAGGATTACACCGGGGAGCTGTTTTTT | CAITDGQDYTGELFF | TRBV10-3 | many | TRBD1 | TRBJ2-2
TGTGCCATCAACAAAGGCGGGACAAACGAGCAGTTCTTC | CAINKGGTNEQFF | TRBV10-3 | many | . | TRBJ2-1
TGCAGCGTTGAAAGGGCCTCATACTATGGCTACACCTTC | CSVERASYYGYTF | TRBV29-1 | many | . | TRBJ1-2
TGTGCCAGCAGCTTAGATCAGAGTGAGCAGTTCTTC | CASSLDQSEQFF | TRBV11-3 | . | . | TRBJ2-1
TGTGCCAGCAGCGCAGGACAGGGCCCTACTTATGGCTACACCTTC | CASSAGQGPTYGYTF | TRBV9 | many | TRBD1 | TRBJ1-2
TGTGCCAGCAGTGATATCTGGGGTCATGAGCAGTTCTTC | CASSDIWGHEQFF | TRBV6-1 | many | . | TRBJ2-1
TGCAGCGTTGACGGGGGACCGGAGACCCAGTACTTC | CSVDGGPETQYF | TRBV29-1 | many | . | TRBJ2-5
TGCGCCAGCAGCCCGGACAGGGGCATCCACAATGAGCAGTTCTTC | CASSPDRGIHNEQFF | TRBV5-1 | many | TRBD1 | TRBJ2-1
TGTGCCAGCAGGCGGGACTTGTACAATGAGCAGTTCTTC | CASRRDLYNEQFF | TRBV6-2/TRBV6-3 | many | . | TRBJ2-1
TGTGCCAGCAGTTCTCAGGGGGCCGGGAACACTGAAGCTTTCTTT | CASSSQGAGNTEAFF | TRBV6-2/TRBV6-3 | many | TRBD1 | TRBJ1-1
TGTGCCAGCAGTTTAAGCGCCATAGCCAAAAACATTCAGTACTTC | CASSLSAIAKNIQYF | TRBV12-3/TRBV12-4 | many | . | TRBJ2-4
TGTGCCAGCAGCTTAAATCCAGGGACCTACGAGCAGTACTTC | CASSLNPGTYEQYF | TRBV7-3 | many | . | TRBJ2-7
TGTGCCAGTCTTGGGGAACCCTCCTACGAGCAGTACTTC | CASLGEPSYEQYF | TRBV2 | many | . | TRBJ2-7
TGTGCCAGCAGTTCGGGACACCCAGATACGCAGTATTTT | CASSSGHPDTQYF | TRBV28 | many | . | TRBJ2-3
TGTGCCAGCAGACGCGACGGCCCGGCGACTTCAATGAACACTGAAGCTTTCTTT | CASRRDGPATSMNTEAFF | TRBV27 | many | . | TRBJ1-1
TGCAGTGTTGAGAGACTAGCGGGAGTTACGGAGCAGTTCTTC | CSVERLAGVTEQFF | TRBV20-1 | many | TRBD2 | TRBJ2-1
TGTGCCAGCAGTTCCCCGGGACAGGGGTTCTACGAGCAGTACTTC | CASSSPGQGFYEQYF | TRBV27 | many | TRBD1 | TRBJ2-7
TGTGCCAGCAGTTACGGGGACAGACGGTTCTTC | CASSYGDRRFF | TRBV6-5 | many | TRBD1 | TRBJ2-1